The rows below give T cell receptor beta chains drawn from one sample of a study of cytomegalovirus exposure and HLA in healthy donors. The repertoire was sequenced with immunoSEQ multiplex PCR; TCRdb's copy has only in-frame clones and lacks some. The sample yields about 120,000 clones, 60% to 85% seen once. The sample consisted of PBMCs. Receptor source: a woman in her thirties in good health and CMV-seropositive. The CDR3 runs from the conserved cysteine through the conserved F or W. Each record gives: J gene, D gene, V gene, clone size, CDR3 DNA, CDR3 protein. The D gene is left open where the match is weak. Size values are once, few and many counts, or a class for expanded clones, and some rows have none.

>TRBJ1-6|-|TRBV7-2|once
TGTGCCAGCAGCTTGGGGGGACGATATTCACCCCTCCACTTT
CASSLGGRYSPLHF
>TRBJ2-7|TRBD2|TRBV6-1|-
TGTGCCAGCAGTGAATCTAGTACTAGCGGATACGAGCAGTACTTC
CASSESSTSGYEQYF
>TRBJ1-5|-|TRBV4-1|-
TGCGCCAGCAGCCAAGAAGGGTCGGGAAATCAGCCCCAGCATTTT
CASSQEGSGNQPQHF
>TRBJ2-7|-|TRBV7-2|-
TGTGCCAGCAGCTTAGGGGCAGGGGCCTCCTACGAGCAGTACTTC
CASSLGAGASYEQYF
>TRBJ1-2|-|TRBV2|-
TGTGCCAGCAGTCCTGACAGCGCTTCATATGGCTACACCTTC
CASSPDSASYGYTF
>TRBJ2-3|-|TRBV7-6|-
TGTGCCAGCCGCGGGACCCTGAGCACAGATACGCAGTATTTT
CASRGTLSTDTQYF
>TRBJ2-7|TRBD1|TRBV5-1|-
TGCGCCAGCAGCTCCGGGACAGGGTCCTACGAGCAGTACTTC
CASSSGTGSYEQYF
>TRBJ1-6|-|TRBV7-3|-
TGTGCCAGCAGCTCACCAGGGACACCCCTCCACTTT
CASSSPGTPLHF
>TRBJ1-2|-|TRBV28|-
TGTGCTCTTTGGCAGGGGTATGGCTACACCTTC
CALWQGYGYTF
>TRBJ2-7|TRBD1|TRBV18|-
TGTGCCAGCTCGTCCTCGGGACAGAGCTACGAGCAGTACTTC
CASSSSGQSYEQYF
>TRBJ2-7|-|TRBV29-1|once
TGCAGCGTTATTGGGGCCGCAGGGGAATCCTACGAGCAGTACTTC
CSVIGAAGESYEQYF
>TRBJ1-6|TRBD1|TRBV6-5|-
TGTGCCAGCAGTTACTCGGAACAGGGGTTTTCACCCCTCCACTTT
CASSYSEQGFSPLHF
>TRBJ1-3|-|TRBV7-2|few
TGTGCCAGCAGCACCACCGGGGGAAACACCATATATTTT
CASSTTGGNTIYF
>TRBJ1-1|TRBD1|TRBV29-1|-
TGCAGCGGACAGACAGGGGCAGCGACTTTCTTT
CSGQTGAATFF
>TRBJ1-1|-|TRBV18|few
TGTGCCAGCTCACCACTGTCAGAAATGAACACTGAAGCTTTCTTT
CASSPLSEMNTEAFF
>TRBJ1-2|-|TRBV7-9|-
TGTGCCAGCAGCTCCGGGAATCCCCAACTCCTTAACTATGGCTACACCTTC
CASSSGNPQLLNYGYTF
>TRBJ1-2|-|TRBV18|once
TGTGCCAGCTCACCTTCCGGTCTTGACTACACCTTC
CASSPSGLDYTF
>TRBJ1-6|-|TRBV18|-
TGTGCCAGCTCAGCGGACAGAAATTCACCCCTCCACTTT
CASSADRNSPLHF
>TRBJ2-1|TRBD2|TRBV19|-
TGTGCCAGTAGCACTAGCGGGGTCGCCTACAATGAGCAGTTCTTC
CASSTSGVAYNEQFF
>TRBJ1-2|TRBD1|TRBV6-5|few
TGTGCCAGCAGTCCGACAGGGGGCCGCTACACCTTC
CASSPTGGRYTF
>TRBJ2-5|TRBD1|TRBV2|-
TGTGCCAGCAGTGGACAGGGGGTGGGGGAGCAGTACTTC
CASSGQGVGEQYF
>TRBJ1-2|-|TRBV4-1|-
TGCGCCAGCAGCCAAGATTCTCAGGGAAACTATGGCTACACCTTC
CASSQDSQGNYGYTF
>TRBJ2-7|TRBD1|TRBV4-1|-
TGCGCCAGCAGCCATTCCGCTCGGACAGGGGTCTACGAGCAGTACTTC
CASSHSARTGVYEQYF
>TRBJ2-2|TRBD1|TRBV7-6|-
TGTGCCAGCAGCTTACCGGGACAGGGGTTGTCCGGGGAGCTGTTTTTT
CASSLPGQGLSGELFF
>TRBJ1-1|-|TRBV6-5|once
TGTGCAAGCGGGGGAAGGGGGACTGAAGCTTTCTTT
CASGGRGTEAFF
>TRBJ2-7|-|TRBV2|-
TGTGCCAGCAGTGTGGTCAGATTGTACGAGCAGTACTTC
CASSVVRLYEQYF
>TRBJ2-2|-|TRBV5-3|-
TGTGCCAGAAGCCTTTACAGAGACGCCATCGGGGAGCTGTTTTTT
CARSLYRDAIGELFF